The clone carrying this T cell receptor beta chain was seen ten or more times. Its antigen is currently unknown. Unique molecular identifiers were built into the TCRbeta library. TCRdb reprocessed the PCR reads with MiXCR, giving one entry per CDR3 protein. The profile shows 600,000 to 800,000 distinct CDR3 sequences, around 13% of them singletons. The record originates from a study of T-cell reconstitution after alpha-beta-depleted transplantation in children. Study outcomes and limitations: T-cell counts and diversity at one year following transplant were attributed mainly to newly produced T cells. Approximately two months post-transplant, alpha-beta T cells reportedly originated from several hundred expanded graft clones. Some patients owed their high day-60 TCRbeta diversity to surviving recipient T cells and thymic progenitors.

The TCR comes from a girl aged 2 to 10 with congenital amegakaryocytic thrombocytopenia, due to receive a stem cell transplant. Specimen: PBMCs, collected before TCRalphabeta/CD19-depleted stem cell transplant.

The CDR3 reads CASTQTIGTDLGYGYTF. As DNA, the CDR3 is TGTGCCAGCACTCAAACCATCGGGACAGACCTTGGCTATGGCTACACCTTC. The V call is TRBV7-9, the J call TRBJ1-2; TRBD1 agrees at 7 bases. The length of the CDR3 is 17 residues. Germline V CDR1 and CDR2: SEHNR, FQNEAQ (reference sequence). V shed 7 bases, J shed 4 bases, and the junction held 18 bases outside the gene matches.